These T cell receptor beta chains were read from a single sample in a study of vaccination effects on CD4 cells after COVID-19. Sequenced by immunoSEQ multiplex PCR; TCRdb stores in-frame clones only, minus some. The sample includes tens of thousands of clones, about 69% of them seen just once. No antigens are known for them. The material was CD4+ T cells from PBMCs cultured with a peptide pool, obtained before COVID-19 vaccination. All receptors come from a human donor who had a prior SARS-CoV-2 infection. The CDR3 runs from the conserved cysteine through the conserved F or W. Fields, in order: V gene, D gene, J gene, clone size, CDR3 DNA, CDR3 protein. A D gene is named only where the DNA matches it firmly. Only part of the rows carry a size: once, few, many, or a class if the clone is expanded.

v_call: TRBV7-2
d_call: .
j_call: TRBJ1-2
clone_size: once
cdr3_nt: TGTGCCAGCAGCCTAATCGAGCGAAATGGCTACACCTTC
cdr3_aa: CASSLIERNGYTF

v_call: TRBV2
d_call: TRBD2
j_call: TRBJ2-1
clone_size: .
cdr3_nt: TGTGCCAGCAGTGAATACGGGGCTAGCGGGGGTACCCTCCCGGTCTTC
cdr3_aa: CASSEYGASGGTLPVF

v_call: TRBV5-6
d_call: .
j_call: TRBJ2-1
clone_size: .
cdr3_nt: TGTGCCAGCAGCTTTGGGTTGCGGAATGAGCAGTTCTTC
cdr3_aa: CASSFGLRNEQFF

v_call: TRBV4-2
d_call: .
j_call: TRBJ1-2
clone_size: .
cdr3_nt: TGTGCCAGCAGCCAAGATCGGGCCGGCTACACCTTC
cdr3_aa: CASSQDRAGYTF

v_call: TRBV5-1
d_call: TRBD2
j_call: TRBJ2-3
clone_size: .
cdr3_nt: TGCGCCAGCAGCTTGTTAGGCGGGAGGGCCTCAGATACGCAGTATTTT
cdr3_aa: CASSLLGGRASDTQYF

v_call: TRBV5-1
d_call: TRBD2
j_call: TRBJ2-1
clone_size: .
cdr3_nt: TGCGCCAGCAGCTTGGAACTAGCGGGCTCCTACAATGAGCAGTTCTTC
cdr3_aa: CASSLELAGSYNEQFF

v_call: TRBV6-5
d_call: .
j_call: TRBJ2-7
clone_size: once
cdr3_nt: TGTGCCAGCAGTAATAGAATCTCCTACGAGCAGTACTTC
cdr3_aa: CASSNRISYEQYF

v_call: TRBV5-5
d_call: .
j_call: TRBJ2-6
clone_size: once
cdr3_nt: TGTGCCAGCAGCTTTGCAGGGGCTGGGGCCAACGTCCTGACTTTC
cdr3_aa: CASSFAGAGANVLTF

v_call: TRBV5-1
d_call: TRBD2
j_call: TRBJ2-4
clone_size: .
cdr3_nt: TGCGCCAGCAGCTTAGGAGGGGAGGGCTTTCAGTACTTC
cdr3_aa: CASSLGGEGFQYF

v_call: TRBV10-2
d_call: TRBD1
j_call: TRBJ1-3
clone_size: .
cdr3_nt: TGCGCCAGCAGCTCGGGACAGGGGGTTGGAAACACCATATATTTT
cdr3_aa: CASSSGQGVGNTIYF

v_call: TRBV5-5
d_call: .
j_call: TRBJ1-5
clone_size: .
cdr3_nt: TGTGCCAGCAGCTTGTTGGGCCACCTGGATGGCAATCAGCCCCAGCATTTT
cdr3_aa: CASSLLGHLDGNQPQHF

v_call: TRBV11-2
d_call: TRBD2
j_call: TRBJ2-1
clone_size: .
cdr3_nt: TGTGCCAGCAGCCAAAGCGGGAGGGCAAACAATGAGCAGTTCTTC
cdr3_aa: CASSQSGRANNEQFF

v_call: TRBV5-1
d_call: .
j_call: TRBJ1-4
clone_size: .
cdr3_nt: TGCGCCAGCAGCCTGGGCTTGGGGAACATGGGAAATGAAAAACTGTTTTTT
cdr3_aa: CASSLGLGNMGNEKLFF

v_call: TRBV6-5
d_call: TRBD1
j_call: TRBJ2-3
clone_size: .
cdr3_nt: TGTGCCAGCAGTTTGTGGGACAGGAGAACAGATACGCAGTATTTT
cdr3_aa: CASSLWDRRTDTQYF

v_call: TRBV18
d_call: .
j_call: TRBJ2-7
clone_size: .
cdr3_nt: TGTGCCAGCTCACCACCGGGGGGAGGCTACGAGCAGTACTTC
cdr3_aa: CASSPPGGGYEQYF

v_call: TRBV5-6
d_call: TRBD1
j_call: TRBJ2-5
clone_size: .
cdr3_nt: TGTGCCAGCAGCCAACAGGGGCGCCAAGAGACCCAGTACTTC
cdr3_aa: CASSQQGRQETQYF

v_call: TRBV6-2/TRBV6-3
d_call: .
j_call: TRBJ2-6
clone_size: .
cdr3_nt: TGTGCCAGCAGTTACGAGGTCCGGCTCTCTGGGGCCAACGTCCTGACTTTC
cdr3_aa: CASSYEVRLSGANVLTF

v_call: TRBV3-1/TRBV3-2
d_call: TRBD2
j_call: TRBJ2-5
clone_size: .
cdr3_nt: TGTGCCAGCAGCCTCCAGGGACTAGCGGGCGGCCAAGAGACCCAGTACTTC
cdr3_aa: CASSLQGLAGGQETQYF

v_call: TRBV5-6
d_call: .
j_call: TRBJ1-2
clone_size: .
cdr3_nt: TGTGCCAGCAGCTTGTTTTCGGGGTATGAATCCGGCTACACCTTC
cdr3_aa: CASSLFSGYESGYTF

v_call: TRBV5-1
d_call: TRBD1
j_call: TRBJ1-1
clone_size: .
cdr3_nt: TGCGCCAGCAGCCCACTCCAGGGGGGTTCACCTGAAGCTTTCTTT
cdr3_aa: CASSPLQGGSPEAFF

v_call: TRBV11-2
d_call: TRBD1
j_call: TRBJ1-2
clone_size: .
cdr3_nt: TGTGCCAGCAGCCCGCGGACAGGGTCACAAGATGGCTACACCTTC
cdr3_aa: CASSPRTGSQDGYTF

v_call: TRBV4-2
d_call: TRBD1
j_call: TRBJ2-5
clone_size: .
cdr3_nt: TGTGCCAGCAGCCAGGGACAGCACCAAGAGACCCAGTACTTC
cdr3_aa: CASSQGQHQETQYF